A selection of T cell receptor beta chains follows, all from one sample in a study of cytomegalovirus exposure and HLA in healthy donors. Sequencing was performed with immunoSEQ multiplex PCR; in TCRdb, only in-frame clones are kept and a portion is missing. Among around 40,000 clones listed, around three fifths were seen once. The sample comprised PBMCs. The receptors stem from a man aged 45-65 years in good health and CMV-seropositive. Both conserved end residues are part of each CDR3. Each record gives: J gene, D gene, V gene, clone size, CDR3 protein, CDR3 DNA. The D gene is left open where the match is weak. Some rows have no size entry. The others give once, few or many, or a class for an expanded clone.

J: TRBJ1-2; D: -; V: TRBV2; size: once; CDR3: CASSEWADYGYTF; DNA: TGTGCCAGCAGTGAATGGGCAGACTATGGCTACACCTTC
J: TRBJ2-7; D: -; V: TRBV7-2; size: -; CDR3: CASSINSGSYEQYF; DNA: TGTGCCAGCAGCATTAATAGCGGCTCCTACGAGCAGTACTTC
J: TRBJ1-1; D: TRBD1; V: TRBV28; size: -; CDR3: CASSADRGPGNTEAFF; DNA: TGTGCCAGCAGTGCGGACAGGGGGCCAGGAAACACTGAAGCTTTCTTT
J: TRBJ2-2; D: TRBD2; V: TRBV7-2; size: once; CDR3: CASSLGASGAGELFF; DNA: TGTGCCAGCAGCTTAGGGGCAAGCGGGGCCGGGGAGCTGTTTTTT
J: TRBJ1-2; D: TRBD1; V: TRBV30; size: -; CDR3: CAWKGQGANYGYTF; DNA: TGTGCCTGGAAAGGACAGGGGGCTAATTATGGCTACACCTTC
J: TRBJ2-3; D: TRBD2; V: TRBV7-6; size: -; CDR3: CASSQGLAGGEDTQYF; DNA: TGTGCCAGCAGCCAAGGACTAGCGGGGGGCGAAGATACGCAGTATTTT
J: TRBJ1-2; D: -; V: TRBV23-1; size: -; CDR3: CASSQSRGDYGYTF; DNA: TGCGCCAGCAGTCAATCTCGGGGTGACTATGGCTACACCTTC
J: TRBJ2-7; D: -; V: TRBV7-2; size: -; CDR3: CASSLAVGTSYEQYF; DNA: TGTGCCAGCAGCTTAGCGGTAGGGACTTCCTACGAGCAGTACTTC
J: TRBJ1-5; D: -; V: TRBV7-8; size: -; CDR3: CASSFWTAIDNQPQHF; DNA: TGTGCCAGCAGCTTCTGGACAGCTATAGACAATCAGCCCCAGCATTTT
J: TRBJ2-1; D: -; V: TRBV11-2; size: -; CDR3: CASSTGSSSYNEQFF; DNA: TGTGCCAGCAGCACCGGGTCGAGCTCCTACAATGAGCAGTTCTTC
J: TRBJ2-1; D: TRBD2; V: TRBV2; size: -; CDR3: CASRPGTSGADYNEQFF; DNA: TGTGCCAGCAGGCCCGGGACTAGCGGGGCCGATTACAATGAGCAGTTCTTC
J: TRBJ1-3; D: -; V: TRBV25-1; size: -; CDR3: CASSESTGGNTIYF; DNA: TGTGCCAGCAGTGAATCGACAGGTGGAAACACCATATATTTT
J: TRBJ2-1; D: TRBD2; V: TRBV29-1; size: once; CDR3: CSVERESSGYNEQFF; DNA: TGCAGCGTCGAAAGGGAGTCTAGCGGATACAATGAGCAGTTCTTC
J: TRBJ1-6; D: -; V: TRBV27; size: -; CDR3: CASSFGGNSPLHF; DNA: TGTGCCAGCAGTTTCGGCGGGAATTCACCCCTCCACTTT
J: TRBJ1-2; D: -; V: TRBV28; size: few; CDR3: CASSLGGGSYYGYTF; DNA: TGTGCCAGCAGTTTAGGGGGAGGGTCTTACTATGGCTACACCTTC
J: TRBJ1-1; D: -; V: TRBV11-3; size: -; CDR3: CASSLDSIEAFF; DNA: TGTGCCAGCAGCTTAGATAGCATTGAAGCTTTCTTT
J: TRBJ1-5; D: TRBD1; V: TRBV27; size: -; CDR3: CASTMTGSGNQPQHF; DNA: TGTGCCAGCACCATGACAGGGAGTGGCAATCAGCCCCAGCATTTT
J: TRBJ1-6; D: TRBD1; V: TRBV6-1; size: -; CDR3: CASNRQGDNSPLHF; DNA: TGTGCCAGCAATCGACAGGGAGATAATTCACCCCTCCACTTT
J: TRBJ1-2; D: -; V: TRBV6-5; size: -; CDR3: CASSYVRTENYGYTF; DNA: TGTGCCAGCAGTTACGTGCGGACAGAAAACTATGGCTACACCTTC
J: TRBJ1-5; D: TRBD1; V: TRBV6-5; size: -; CDR3: CASSYGRGLVQPQHF; DNA: TGTGCCAGCAGTTACGGCAGGGGGCTGGTTCAGCCCCAGCATTTT
J: TRBJ2-7; D: -; V: TRBV6-1; size: few; CDR3: CATSQGPEYEQYF; DNA: TGTGCCACGTCTCAGGGCCCTGAGTACGAGCAGTACTTC
J: TRBJ1-1; D: TRBD1; V: TRBV5-5; size: -; CDR3: CASRPGTVNTEAFF; DNA: TGTGCCAGCAGGCCCGGGACAGTTAACACTGAAGCTTTCTTT
J: TRBJ2-4; D: -; V: TRBV11-2; size: -; CDR3: CASIPKGPKNIQYF; DNA: TGTGCCAGCATCCCCAAGGGGCCTAAAAACATTCAGTACTTC
J: TRBJ1-1; D: -; V: TRBV5-4; size: few; CDR3: CASSGGLRDTEAFF; DNA: TGTGCCAGCAGCGGGGGACTACGGGACACTGAAGCTTTCTTT
J: TRBJ2-1; D: -; V: TRBV7-2; size: -; CDR3: CASSSFRSYNEQFF; DNA: TGTGCCAGCAGCTCCTTCAGGTCTTACAATGAGCAGTTCTTC
J: TRBJ1-4; D: TRBD1; V: TRBV7-2; size: -; CDR3: CASSSGQGSEKLFF; DNA: TGTGCCAGCAGCTCGGGACAGGGTAGTGAAAAACTGTTTTTT